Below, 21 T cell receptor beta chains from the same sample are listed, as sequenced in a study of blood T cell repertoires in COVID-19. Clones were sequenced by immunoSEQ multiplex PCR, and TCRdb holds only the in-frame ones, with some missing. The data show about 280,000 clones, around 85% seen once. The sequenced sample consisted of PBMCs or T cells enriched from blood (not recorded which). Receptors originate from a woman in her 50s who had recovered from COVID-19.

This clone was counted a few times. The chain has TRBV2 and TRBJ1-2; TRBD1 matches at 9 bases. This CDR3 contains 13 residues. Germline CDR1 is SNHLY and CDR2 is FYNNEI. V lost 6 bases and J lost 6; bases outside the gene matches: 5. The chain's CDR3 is CASSSDRGNGYTF. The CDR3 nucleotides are TGTGCCAGCAGCTCGGACAGGGGCAATGGCTACACCTTC.

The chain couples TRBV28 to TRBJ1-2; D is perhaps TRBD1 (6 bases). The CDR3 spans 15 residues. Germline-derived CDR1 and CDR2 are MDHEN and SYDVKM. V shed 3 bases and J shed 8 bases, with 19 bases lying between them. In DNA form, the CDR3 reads TGTGCCAGCAGTTTTAAAGGTACAGGGAGATTGGGCTACACCTTC. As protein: CASSFKGTGRLGYTF.

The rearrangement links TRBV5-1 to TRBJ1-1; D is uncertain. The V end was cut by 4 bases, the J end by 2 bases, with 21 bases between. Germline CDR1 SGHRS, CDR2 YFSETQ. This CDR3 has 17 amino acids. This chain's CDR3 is CASSPKVGRESNTEAFF. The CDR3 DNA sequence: TGCGCCAGCAGCCCTAAAGTGGGGAGAGAAAGTAACACTGAAGCTTTCTTT.

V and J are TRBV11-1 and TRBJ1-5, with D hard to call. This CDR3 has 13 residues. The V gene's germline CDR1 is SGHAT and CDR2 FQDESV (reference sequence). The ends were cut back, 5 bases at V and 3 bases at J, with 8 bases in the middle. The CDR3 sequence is CASSETANQPQHF. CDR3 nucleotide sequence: TGTGCCAGCAGCGAAACAGCCAATCAGCCCCAGCATTTT.

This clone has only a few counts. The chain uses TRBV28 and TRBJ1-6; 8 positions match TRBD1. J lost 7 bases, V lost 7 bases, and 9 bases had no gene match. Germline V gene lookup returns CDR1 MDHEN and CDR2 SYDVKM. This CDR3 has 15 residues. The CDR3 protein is CASIPAGTGNSPLHF. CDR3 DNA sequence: TGTGCCAGCATCCCCGCCGGGACAGGAAATTCACCCCTCCACTTT.

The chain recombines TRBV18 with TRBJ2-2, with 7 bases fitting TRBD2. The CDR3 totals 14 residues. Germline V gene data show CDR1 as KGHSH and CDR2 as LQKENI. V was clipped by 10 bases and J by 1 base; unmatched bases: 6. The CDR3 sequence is CATGRGVNTGELFF. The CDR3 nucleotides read TGTGCCACCGGCCGGGGGGTGAACACCGGGGAGCTGTTTTTT.

The DNA of the CDR3 is TGTGCCAGCAGCACTATGACTAGCGGACAAGAGACCCAGTACTTC. This sequence encodes CASSTMTSGQETQYF. The chain uses TRBV9 and TRBJ2-5; 9 bases map to TRBD2. CDR1 and CDR2 from the germline V gene are SGDLS and YYNGEE. The V and J ends lost 4 bases and 2 bases, in that order; junction bases with no gene match: 6. The CDR3 has 15 residues.

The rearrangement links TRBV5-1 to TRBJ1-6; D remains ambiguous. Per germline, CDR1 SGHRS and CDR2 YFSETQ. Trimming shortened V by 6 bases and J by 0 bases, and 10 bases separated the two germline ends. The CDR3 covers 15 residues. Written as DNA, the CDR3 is TGCGCCAGCACGTTCGGGAGCTCCTATAATTCACCCCTCCACTTT. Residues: CASTFGSSYNSPLHF.

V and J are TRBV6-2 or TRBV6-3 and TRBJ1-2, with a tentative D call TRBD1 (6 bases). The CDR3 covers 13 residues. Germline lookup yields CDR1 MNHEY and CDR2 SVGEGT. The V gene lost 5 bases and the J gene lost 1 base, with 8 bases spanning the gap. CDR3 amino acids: CASSTQGNYGYTF. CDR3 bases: TGTGCCAGCAGTACACAGGGTAACTATGGCTACACCTTC.

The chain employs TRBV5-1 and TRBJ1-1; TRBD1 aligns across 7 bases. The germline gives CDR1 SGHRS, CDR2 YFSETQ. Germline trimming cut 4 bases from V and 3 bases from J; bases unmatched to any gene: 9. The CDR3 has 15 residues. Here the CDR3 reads CASSPEGAADTEAFF. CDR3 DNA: TGCGCCAGCAGCCCGGAGGGGGCCGCGGACACTGAAGCTTTCTTT. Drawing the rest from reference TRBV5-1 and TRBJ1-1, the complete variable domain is KAGVTQTPRYLIKTRGQQVTLSCSPISGHRSVSWYQQTPGQGLQFLFEYFSETQRNKGNFPGRFSGRQFSNSRSEMNVSTLELGDSALYLCASSPEGAADTEAFFGQGTRLTVV.

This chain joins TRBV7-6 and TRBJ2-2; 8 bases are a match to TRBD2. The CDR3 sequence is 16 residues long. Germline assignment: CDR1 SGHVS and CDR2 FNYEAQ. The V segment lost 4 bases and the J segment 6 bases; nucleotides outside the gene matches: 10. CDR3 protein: CASSSTLAAFPGELFF. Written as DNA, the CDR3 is TGTGCCAGCAGCTCCACACTAGCGGCATTCCCCGGGGAGCTGTTTTTT.

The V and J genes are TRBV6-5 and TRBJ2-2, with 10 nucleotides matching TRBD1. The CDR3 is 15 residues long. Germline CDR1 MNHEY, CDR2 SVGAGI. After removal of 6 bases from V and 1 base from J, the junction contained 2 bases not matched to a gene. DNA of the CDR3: TGTGCCAGCAGCCGGGACAGGGGGAACACCGGGGAGCTGTTTTTT. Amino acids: CASSRDRGNTGELFF.

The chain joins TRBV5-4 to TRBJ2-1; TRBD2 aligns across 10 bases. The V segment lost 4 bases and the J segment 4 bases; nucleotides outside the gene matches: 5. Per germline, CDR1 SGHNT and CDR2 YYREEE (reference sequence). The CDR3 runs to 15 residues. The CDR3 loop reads CASSRTSGPYNEQFF. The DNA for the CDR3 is TGTGCCAGCAGCAGGACTAGCGGACCTTACAATGAGCAGTTCTTC.

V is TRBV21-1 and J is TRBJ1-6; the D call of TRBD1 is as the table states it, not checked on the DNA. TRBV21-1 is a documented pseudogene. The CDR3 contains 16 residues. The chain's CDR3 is CASSMTVLSYNSPLHF. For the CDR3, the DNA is TGTGCCAGCAGCATGACAGTCCTCTCCTATAATTCACCCCTCCACTTT.

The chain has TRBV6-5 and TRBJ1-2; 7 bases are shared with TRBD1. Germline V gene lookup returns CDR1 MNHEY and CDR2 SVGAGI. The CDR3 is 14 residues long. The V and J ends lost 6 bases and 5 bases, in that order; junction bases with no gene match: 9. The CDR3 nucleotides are TGTGCCAGCAGACTAGGGGGCAGGGGATATGGCTACACCTTC. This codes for CASRLGGRGYGYTF.

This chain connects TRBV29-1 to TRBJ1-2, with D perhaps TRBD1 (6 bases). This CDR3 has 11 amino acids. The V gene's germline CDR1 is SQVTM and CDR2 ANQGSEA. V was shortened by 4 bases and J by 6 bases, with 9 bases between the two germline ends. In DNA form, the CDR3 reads TGCAGCGTTGGGGCAGGGGATGGCTACACCTTC. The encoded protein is CSVGAGDGYTF.

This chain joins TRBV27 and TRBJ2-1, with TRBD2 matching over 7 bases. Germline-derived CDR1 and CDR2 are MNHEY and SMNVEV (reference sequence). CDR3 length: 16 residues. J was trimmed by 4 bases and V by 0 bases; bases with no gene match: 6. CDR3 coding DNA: TGTGCCAGCAGTTTATCCACTAGCGTCCTTTACAATGAGCAGTTCTTC. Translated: CASSLSTSVLYNEQFF.

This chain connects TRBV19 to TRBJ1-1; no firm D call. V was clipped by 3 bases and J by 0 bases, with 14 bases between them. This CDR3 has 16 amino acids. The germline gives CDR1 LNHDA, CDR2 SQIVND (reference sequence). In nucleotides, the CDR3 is TGTGCCAGTAGTATTTACCCGGTTGGTGTGAACACTGAAGCTTTCTTT. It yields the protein CASSIYPVGVNTEAFF. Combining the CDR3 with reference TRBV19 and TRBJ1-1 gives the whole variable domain DGGITQSPKYLFRKEGQNVTLSCEQNLNHDAMYWYRQDPGQGLRLIYYSQIVNDFQKGDIAEGYSVSREKKESFPLTVTSAQKNPTAFYLCASSIYPVGVNTEAFFGQGTRLTVV.

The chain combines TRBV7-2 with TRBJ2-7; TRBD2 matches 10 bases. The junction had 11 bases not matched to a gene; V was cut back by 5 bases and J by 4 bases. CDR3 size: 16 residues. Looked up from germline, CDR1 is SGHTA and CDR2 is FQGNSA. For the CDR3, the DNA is TGTGCCAGCAGCGCACACCGGACTAGCGGTCCGTACGAGCAGTACTTC. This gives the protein CASSAHRTSGPYEQYF.

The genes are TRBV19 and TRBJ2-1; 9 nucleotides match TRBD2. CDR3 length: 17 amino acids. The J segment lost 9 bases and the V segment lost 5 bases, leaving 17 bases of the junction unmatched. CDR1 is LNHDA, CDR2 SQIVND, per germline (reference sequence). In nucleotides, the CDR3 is TGTGCCAGTAGTGTACTGACTAGCGGAATGTTAGGCGGTGAGCAGTTCTTC. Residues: CASSVLTSGMLGGEQFF.

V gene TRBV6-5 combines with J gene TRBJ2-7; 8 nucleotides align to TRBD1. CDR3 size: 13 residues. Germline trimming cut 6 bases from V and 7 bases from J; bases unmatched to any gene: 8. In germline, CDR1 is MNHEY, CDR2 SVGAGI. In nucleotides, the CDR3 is TGTGCCAGCAGAGGACAGGGCGTGAAGGAGCAGTACTTC. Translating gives CASRGQGVKEQYF.